These 19 T cell receptor beta chains share one sample of origin, sequenced in a study of vaccination effects on CD4 cells after COVID-19. Ahead of sequencing, the ViraFEST assay grew antigen-specific CD4+ T cells using viral peptide pools. Following an approximately 10-day culture, CD4+ T cells were purified. The vaccine recipients had no prior SARS-CoV-2 infection, with negative nucleocapsid antibodies. Assay: immunoSEQ multiplex PCR; the TCRdb copy retains only in-frame clones and omits some. This sample has 65,000 to 85,000 clones, with about four fifths found just once. These receptors' antigens are unknown. The sample in question was CD4+ T cells from PBMCs cultured with SARS-CoV-2 spike peptides, obtained before COVID-19 vaccination. All receptors come from a human donor who received a COVID-19 vaccine.

This clone was seen more than once but under ten times. This rearrangement joins TRBV18 to TRBJ1-2; TRBD1 aligns across 9 bases. The germline V gene has CDR1 KGHSH and CDR2 LQKENI. The CDR3 sequence is 16 residues long. With 5 bases clipped from V and 5 bases from J, the junction kept 12 bases outside the gene matches. CDR3 DNA sequence: TGTGCCAGCTCATCCGGGACAGGGATTTTCGGGTATGGCTACACCTTC. This codes for CASSSGTGIFGYGYTF.

This clone showed up just a few times. The chain employs TRBV11-2 and TRBJ1-5; 8 nucleotides agree with TRBD1. The CDR3 covers 14 residues. Germline V CDR1 and CDR2: SGHAT, FQNNGV. Unmatched junction bases numbered 2, after V lost 1 base and J lost 6 bases. In nucleotides, the CDR3 is TGTGCCAGCAGCTTAGCCGGGACAGGTCAGCCCCAGCATTTT. Translation gives CASSLAGTGQPQHF.

The chain joins TRBV9 to TRBJ1-3; D is unresolved. Germline V CDR1 and CDR2: SGDLS, YYNGEE. With 0 bases removed from V and 3 bases from J, the gap between germline ends came to 1 base. The CDR3 totals 12 residues. CDR3: CASSVDGNTIYF. The CDR3 nucleotides are TGTGCCAGCAGCGTAGATGGAAACACCATATATTTT. Drawing the rest from reference TRBV9 and TRBJ1-3, the complete variable domain is DSGVTQTPKHLITATGQRVTLRCSPRSGDLSVYWYQQSLDQGLQFLIQYYNGEERAKGNILERFSAQQFPDLHSELNLSSLELGDSALYFCASSVDGNTIYFGEGSWLTVV.

The gene calls are TRBV6-4 and TRBJ2-7, with D tentatively TRBD1 (5 bases). Deletions cut 3 bases from V and 1 base from J, with 10 bases between. This CDR3 is 14 amino acids long. Looked up from germline, CDR1 is MRHNA and CDR2 is SNTAGT. DNA for the CDR3: TGTGCCAGCAGTGAAGGGGATAGATCCTACGAGCAGTACGTC. Translated: CASSEGDRSYEQYV.

J is TRBJ2-5 and V is TRBV24-1; 7 nucleotides line up with TRBD2. The CDR3 contains 15 residues. CDR1 is KGHDR and CDR2 is SFDVKD in the germline V gene. Trimming removed 4 bases from V and 2 bases from J; junction bases left unmatched: 6. In DNA, the CDR3 is TGTGCCACCAGTGAGAGGAGCGGGGCACAAGAGACCCAGTACTTC. As protein: CATSERSGAQETQYF.

The genes are TRBV29-1 and TRBJ2-5, with 11 nucleotides matching TRBD1. Germline values: CDR1 SQVTM, CDR2 ANQGSEA. CDR3 length: 15 amino acids. Trimming took 2 bases from V and 2 from J; bases not matched to a gene: 4. CDR3 in DNA: TGCAGCGTTGAACTAGGACAGGGGGCACAAGAGACCCAGTACTTC. Residues: CSVELGQGAQETQYF. Drawing the rest from reference TRBV29-1 and TRBJ2-5, the complete variable domain is SAVISQKPSRDICQRGTSLTIQCQVDSQVTMMFWYRQQPGQSLTLIATANQGSEATYESGFVIDKFPISRPNLTFSTLTVSNMSPEDSSIYLCSVELGQGAQETQYFGPGTRLLVL.

The genes are TRBV7-9 and TRBJ2-5; D is possibly TRBD1 or TRBD2 (5 bases each). V was trimmed by 4 bases and J by 4 bases, leaving 10 bases between them. Germline V gives CDR1 SEHNR, CDR2 FQNEAQ (reference sequence). The length of the CDR3 is 13 residues. The CDR3 DNA is TGTGCCAGCAGCTCCGGGGCCCGAGAGACCCAGTACTTC. As protein: CASSSGARETQYF.

Only a few counts were recorded for this clone. The rearrangement joins TRBV7-3 to TRBJ2-2; no reliable D call. Per germline, CDR1 SGHTA and CDR2 FQGTGA. V lost 0 bases and J lost 7, with 6 bases in between. The CDR3 length is 13 residues. CDR3 sequence: CASSLTGYGELFF. As DNA, the CDR3 is TGTGCCAGCAGCTTAACCGGGTACGGGGAGCTGTTTTTT.

The chain employs TRBV5-1 and TRBJ2-5; TRBD2 might be the D (6 bases). The CDR3 length is 15 residues. CDR1 is SGHRS and CDR2 is YFSETQ in the germline V gene. V was clipped by 5 bases and J by 5 bases, with 19 bases between them. The CDR3 nucleotides are TGCGCCAGCAGGATTCTAGGAGGGGTCCGGGAGACCCAGTACTTC. Protein product: CASRILGGVRETQYF.

This clone was observed a single time. The gene calls are TRBV29-1 and TRBJ2-6; 10 nucleotides align to TRBD1. The CDR3 is made up of 16 amino acids. Germline V gene data show CDR1 as SQVTM and CDR2 as ANQGSEA. The junction had 4 bases not matched to a gene; V was cut back by 5 bases and J by 0 bases. The CDR3 DNA follows: TGCAGCGTTCGTGGACAGGGGGGCTCTGGGGCCAACGTCCTGACTTTC. This sequence encodes CSVRGQGGSGANVLTF.

This chain links TRBV30 with TRBJ1-6; maybe TRBD1 (5 bases). The germline V gene encodes CDR1 GTSNPN and CDR2 SVGIG (reference sequence). V dropped 7 bases and J dropped 5 bases, with 15 bases sitting between them. The CDR3 totals 14 residues. CDR3 bases: TGTGCCTCCAAACGGGGACCTGATAATTCACCCCTCCACTTT. This translates into CASKRGPDNSPLHF.

This clone occurred a few times. This sequence joins TRBV6-5 and TRBJ1-5; no clear D. V lost 6 bases to trimming and J lost 1 base, with 10 bases between them. This CDR3 is built from 14 residues. The germline V gene has CDR1 MNHEY and CDR2 SVGAGI. CDR3 sequence (DNA): TGTGCCAGCAGCGCATCTTGGAGCAATCAGCCCCAGCATTTT. Residues: CASSASWSNQPQHF.

This sequence joins TRBV5-4 and TRBJ2-3; D might be TRBD1 or TRBD2, each matching 6 bases. The V gene's germline CDR1 is SGHNT and CDR2 YYREEE (reference sequence). The CDR3 loop spans 15 amino acids. With 3 bases removed from V and 2 bases from J, the gap between germline ends came to 13 bases. As DNA, the CDR3 is TGTGCCAGCAGCTCCCTGGGGGGCCTCACAGATACGCAGTATTTT. Its protein product is CASSSLGGLTDTQYF.

The rearrangement links TRBV6-2 or TRBV6-3 to TRBJ2-7; a weak D match, TRBD1 (6 bases). Germline V gene data show CDR1 as MNHEY and CDR2 as SVGEGT. The CDR3 totals 14 residues. Trimming took 4 bases from V and 1 from J, leaving 11 bases between them. The CDR3 bases are TGTGCCAGCAGTTCCCTGACAGGATCCTACGAGCAGTACGTC. Protein product: CASSSLTGSYEQYV.

V and J are TRBV5-6 and TRBJ2-5, with D possibly being TRBD2 (5 bases). Germline lookup yields CDR1 SGHDT and CDR2 YYEEEE. The CDR3 loop spans 18 amino acids. Between the trimmed V and J ends, which lost 3 bases and 1 base, there was a span of 22 bases. Written as DNA, the CDR3 is TGTGCCAGCAGCTATGAATTAACGGGGTCCCCCTCCCAAGAGACCCAGTACTTC. Translating gives CASSYELTGSPSQETQYF.

This clone showed up just a few times. The genes are TRBV6-2 or TRBV6-3 and TRBJ2-7; TRBD2 agrees at 8 bases. The J segment lost 3 bases and the V segment lost 0 bases, leaving 7 bases of the junction unmatched. The CDR3 loop spans 16 amino acids. Germline-derived CDR1 and CDR2 are MNHEY and SVGEGT. The CDR3 DNA reads TGTGCCAGCAGTTACTCCGGCGGGGGGTCGAACTACGAGCAGTACGTC. The encoded protein is CASSYSGGGSNYEQYV.

This clone was found once. The rearrangement joins TRBV2 to TRBJ1-3, with D tentatively TRBD1 (5 bases). Trimming left V 6 bases short and J 4 bases short, with 16 bases between. The CDR3 length is 15 residues. Germline loops: CDR1 SNHLY, CDR2 FYNNEI. Here the CDR3 reads CASSLERGTGNTIYF. The CDR3 DNA reads TGTGCCAGCAGCCTAGAGAGGGGAACAGGAAACACCATATATTTT.

The genes are TRBV7-2 and TRBJ2-5; D is perhaps TRBD2 (7 bases). Trimming shortened V by 3 bases and J by 5 bases, and 16 bases separated the two germline ends. The germline CDR1 and CDR2 sequences are SGHTA and FQGNSA. The length of the CDR3 is 15 residues. DNA for the CDR3: TGTGCCAGCAGCTTGGTGGGGGGGCTCGGCGAGACCCAGTACTTC. Its translation is CASSLVGGLGETQYF.

The chain carries TRBV6-5 and TRBJ1-2; 9 nucleotides match TRBD1. Germline V CDR1 and CDR2: MNHEY, SVGAGI. The CDR3 loop spans 14 amino acids. With V trimmed by 7 bases and J by 4 bases, 7 bases remained unmatched. In DNA, the CDR3 is TGTGCCAGCAACTTTGGACAGGGGACCTATGGCTACACCTTC. Its translation: CASNFGQGTYGYTF.